The 27 T cell receptor beta chains presented below share a single source sample, sequenced in a study of technical replicates of blood from a few donors. Sequenced by immunoSEQ multiplex PCR; TCRdb stores in-frame clones only, minus some. Among tens of thousands of clones, about 98% were seen once, and the ten largest hold roughly 0.15%. Sequencing used T cells isolated from PBMCs. The receptor source for this set is a human donor in good health.

The chain joins TRBV28 to TRBJ2-2; D is unclear. Germline CDR1 and CDR2: MDHEN and SYDVKM. The CDR3 spans 12 residues. Trimming shortened V by 2 bases and J by 6 bases, and 4 bases separated the two germline ends. The CDR3 coding sequence is TGTGCCAGCAGTTTAATCGCCGGGGAGCTGTTTTTT. Amino acid sequence: CASSLIAGELFF.

The chain uses TRBV11-2 and TRBJ2-7, with 9 bases that match TRBD2. With V trimmed by 5 bases and J by 5 bases, 10 bases remained unmatched. Germline V gives CDR1 SGHAT, CDR2 FQNNGV. The length of the CDR3 is 15 residues. CDR3 bases: TGTGCCAGCAGCCCACGAGCGGGGGGAGGGAACGAGCAGTACTTC. Amino acid sequence: CASSPRAGGGNEQYF.

V gene TRBV5-6 combines with J gene TRBJ1-4; tentatively, D is TRBD1 (5 bases). Trimming pared 0 bases from V and 7 bases from J, leaving 13 bases between. This CDR3 contains 15 residues. CDR1 and CDR2 (germline): SGHDT, YYEEEE. The CDR3 is CASSLASGSGEKLFF. CDR3 bases: TGTGCCAGCAGCTTGGCTTCAGGGTCGGGTGAAAAACTGTTTTTT. The full variable domain, completed using reference TRBV5-6 and TRBJ1-4, is DAGVTQSPTHLIKTRGQQVTLRCSPKSGHDTVSWYQQALGQGPQFIFQYYEEEERQRGNFPDRFSGHQFPNYSSELNVNALLLGDSALYLCASSLASGSGEKLFFGSGTQLSVL.

The rearrangement links TRBV6-1 to TRBJ2-7; 9 nucleotides agree with TRBD1. V was pared by 6 bases and J by 3 bases, with 6 bases of the junction left unmatched. The germline V gene has CDR1 MNHNS and CDR2 SASEGT. This CDR3 region has 14 residues. This chain's CDR3 is CASRGPGQGYEQYF. DNA of the CDR3: TGTGCCAGCAGAGGACCGGGACAGGGCTACGAGCAGTACTTC.

V is TRBV6-5 and J is TRBJ1-1; the match to TRBD1 covers 7 bases. Trimming cost V 2 bases and J 5 bases; bases outside gene matches: 8. Germline V lookup: CDR1 MNHEY, CDR2 SVGAGI. CDR3 length: 15 residues. In DNA form, the CDR3 reads TGTGCCAGCAGTTACCCCCGACAGGGACGGACTGAAGCTTTCTTT. It yields the protein CASSYPRQGRTEAFF.

V is TRBV4-1 and J is TRBJ1-4, with TRBD1 as a possible D gene (6 bases). Deletions cut 8 bases from V and 4 bases from J, with 20 bases between. The germline gives CDR1 MGHRA, CDR2 YSYEKL. The CDR3 is 16 amino acids. This CDR3 reads CASEREISGDNEKLFF. The CDR3 nucleotides read TGCGCCAGCGAAAGGGAGATCTCAGGGGATAATGAAAAACTGTTTTTT.

This chain joins TRBV28 and TRBJ2-7; 14 bases are a match to TRBD2. The ends lost 6 bases at V and 4 bases at J; junction bases unmatched: 11. The CDR3 runs 17 residues. Germline assignment: CDR1 MDHEN and CDR2 SYDVKM. The CDR3 DNA is TGTGCCAGCAGGCTAACCCGGGGGACTAGCGGGAGTTACGAGCAGTACTTC. This sequence encodes CASRLTRGTSGSYEQYF.

V and J are TRBV27 and TRBJ2-1; D not certain. The CDR3 is made up of 18 amino acids. CDR1 and CDR2 (germline): MNHEY, SMNVEV (reference sequence). Between the trimmed V and J ends, which lost 6 bases and 5 bases, there was a span of 26 bases. The CDR3, as DNA: TGTGCCAGCAGCCCCGTGAGGCATAGCCGAACCTTCGACAATGAGCAGTTCTTC. Translating it yields CASSPVRHSRTFDNEQFF.

J is TRBJ2-7 and V is TRBV7-2; 7 nucleotides agree with TRBD1. After removal of 1 base from V and 5 bases from J, the junction contained 14 bases not matched to a gene. The CDR3 totals 17 residues. Germline loops: CDR1 SGHTA, CDR2 FQGNSA. The chain's CDR3 is CASSLVLMRGHFNEQYF. The CDR3 DNA reads as TGTGCCAGCAGCTTAGTTCTCATGAGGGGGCATTTTAACGAGCAGTACTTC.

This chain links TRBV6-5 with TRBJ2-5, with 7 bases aligning to TRBD1. After removal of 5 bases from V and 5 bases from J, the junction contained 8 bases not matched to a gene. Germline assignment: CDR1 MNHEY and CDR2 SVGAGI. CDR3 length: 14 residues. DNA of the CDR3: TGTGCCAGCAGTAGACAGGGTGTGAGGGAGACCCAGTACTTC. Translated, it gives CASSRQGVRETQYF.

The V call is TRBV4-1, the J call TRBJ2-1, with 14 positions matching TRBD2. This CDR3 contains 15 residues. The V and J ends lost 4 bases and 8 bases, in that order; junction bases with no gene match: 4. Per the germline V gene, CDR1 is MGHRA and CDR2 is YSYEKL. This CDR3 reads CASSPRLAGGYEQFF. In DNA form, the CDR3 reads TGCGCCAGCAGCCCACGACTAGCGGGAGGGTATGAGCAGTTCTTC.

The gene calls are TRBV7-8 and TRBJ2-2, with D possibly matching TRBD2 (7 bases). V was trimmed by 5 bases and J by 5 bases, leaving 21 bases between them. CDR1 SGHVS and CDR2 FQNEAQ come from the germline V gene. The CDR3 has 17 amino acids. CDR3 amino acids: CASSPRGRARGTGELFF. CDR3 sequence (DNA): TGTGCCAGCAGCCCGAGAGGGAGGGCTAGGGGGACCGGGGAGCTGTTTTTT.

This chain joins TRBV6-1 and TRBJ1-2; no definite D call. Trimming took 0 bases from V and 5 from J, leaving 10 bases between them. Per the germline V gene, CDR1 is MNHNS and CDR2 is SASEGT. The length of the CDR3 is 14 residues. CDR3 nucleotides: TGTGCCAGCAGTGAAGCGGTGAGATATTATGGCTACACCTTC. This codes for CASSEAVRYYGYTF.

The chain joins TRBV7-2 to TRBJ2-2, with TRBD2 matching over 14 bases. This CDR3 is built from 15 residues. CDR1 SGHTA and CDR2 FQGNSA come from the germline V gene. V lost 5 bases, J lost 6 bases, and 2 bases stayed unmatched. The CDR3 reads CASSKGLAGAGELFF. Here the CDR3 DNA reads TGTGCCAGCAGCAAGGGACTAGCGGGAGCCGGGGAGCTGTTTTTT.

The rearrangement joins TRBV28 to TRBJ2-1; D uncertain. CDR1 is MDHEN, CDR2 SYDVKM, per germline. This CDR3 has 12 residues. V shed 6 bases and J shed 10 bases, with 13 bases lying between them. As DNA, the CDR3 is TGTGCCAGCAGCTTCAACACCAACGAGCAGTTCTTC. It encodes CASSFNTNEQFF.

The chain combines TRBV30 with TRBJ2-7, with D perhaps TRBD2 (5 bases). The length of the CDR3 is 14 residues. Germline V gene lookup returns CDR1 GTSNPN and CDR2 SVGIG (reference sequence). Between the trimmed V and J ends, which lost 3 bases and 0 bases, there was a span of 12 bases. As DNA, the CDR3 is TGTGCCTGGAGGAAGGACTCTCACTCCTACGAGCAGTACTTC. It is translated as CAWRKDSHSYEQYF. The whole variable domain, remainder taken from reference TRBV30 and TRBJ2-7, is SQTIHQWPATLVQPVGSPLSLECTVEGTSNPNLYWYRQAAGRGLQLLFYSVGIGQISSEVPQNLSASRPQDRQFILSSKKLLLSDSGFYLCAWRKDSHSYEQYFGPGTRLTVT.

This sequence joins TRBV6-4 and TRBJ2-2; 7 bases align to TRBD1. J was trimmed by 0 bases and V by 2 bases; bases with no gene match: 3. The CDR3 covers 16 residues. Germline V gene sequence: CDR1 MRHNA, CDR2 SNTAGT. This chain's CDR3 is CASSDRTGSNTGELFF. The CDR3 DNA sequence: TGTGCCAGCAGTGACCGGACAGGATCGAACACCGGGGAGCTGTTTTTT.

The chain has TRBV5-5 and TRBJ1-3; D remains unclear. V shed 4 bases and J shed 4 bases, with 9 bases lying between them. The germline gives CDR1 SGHKS, CDR2 YYEKEE (reference sequence). This CDR3 contains 13 residues. CDR3 DNA sequence: TGTGCCAGCAGCCCCTTAGTGGGAAACACCATATATTTT. Translation gives CASSPLVGNTIYF.

The chain is built from TRBV11-2 and TRBJ2-2; 15 positions match TRBD2. CDR1 and CDR2 (germline): SGHAT, FQNNGV. This CDR3 has 15 residues. The trim removed 5 bases at V and 10 bases at J, leaving 5 bases unmatched. The CDR3, as DNA: TGTGCCAGCAGCCGGACTAGCGGGAGGGCCGAGGAGCTGTTTTTT. Protein: CASSRTSGRAEELFF.

This chain uses TRBV5-4 with TRBJ2-7; tentatively, D is TRBD2 (6 bases). Germline V CDR1 and CDR2: SGHNT, YYREEE (reference sequence). This CDR3 has 12 residues. V dropped 7 bases and J dropped 7 bases, with 15 bases sitting between them. The CDR3 loop is CASGRPGEEQYF. The DNA for the CDR3 is TGTGCCAGCGGACGGCCGGGGGAGGAGCAGTACTTC.

This chain links TRBV5-4 with TRBJ2-5; D may be TRBD2 (7 bases). This CDR3 is 17 amino acids long. CDR1 is SGHNT and CDR2 is YYREEE in the germline V gene (reference sequence). The V end was cut by 0 bases, the J end by 3 bases, with 18 bases between. This CDR3 reads CASSLALRSGGKETQYF. Written as DNA, the CDR3 is TGTGCCAGCAGCTTGGCACTCAGGTCGGGGGGCAAAGAGACCCAGTACTTC.

This clone was seen a single time. The chain employs TRBV7-2 and TRBJ1-1, with 11 bases lining up with TRBD1. Germline V CDR1 and CDR2: SGHTA, FQGNSA. This CDR3 comprises 15 residues. With V trimmed by 5 bases and J by 3 bases, 5 bases remained unmatched. The CDR3: CASSPDRGRDTEAFF. The DNA of the CDR3 is TGTGCCAGCAGCCCGGACAGGGGGCGGGACACTGAAGCTTTCTTT.

This chain links TRBV27 with TRBJ1-6; possibly TRBD1 for D (6 bases). This CDR3 spans 16 amino acids. V shed 4 bases and J shed 7 bases, with 17 bases lying between them. Germline assignment: CDR1 MNHEY and CDR2 SMNVEV (reference sequence). CDR3 nucleotide sequence: TGTGCCAGCAGTTCAACAGGGAGGGTACAGAATTCACCCCTCCACTTT. Its translation is CASSSTGRVQNSPLHF.

V and J are TRBV10-3 and TRBJ2-7, with 9 positions matching TRBD2. The V gene end was trimmed by 4 bases and the J gene end by 5 bases; junction bases not matched to a gene: 9. This CDR3 comprises 15 residues. CDR1 ENHRY and CDR2 SYGVKD come from the germline V gene. CDR3 sequence reads: CAISGGGGLAHEQYF. CDR3 nucleotide sequence: TGTGCCATCAGTGGGGGTGGGGGACTAGCCCACGAGCAGTACTTC.

The chain uses TRBV10-2 and TRBJ1-1; 12 positions agree with TRBD1. CDR1 is WSHSY and CDR2 is SAAADI in the germline V gene. This CDR3 contains 17 residues. J gave up 2 bases and V 8 bases, and 12 bases lay outside the gene matches. CDR3 DNA sequence: TGCGCCAGCGCGGGGACAGGGGGCATGGGTTATAACACTGAAGCTTTCTTT. It translates to CASAGTGGMGYNTEAFF.

The sample holds a few counts of this clone. The chain is built from TRBV20-1 and TRBJ1-1, with TRBD1 identical over 9 bases. V shed 5 bases and J 9 bases; nucleotides not matched to a gene: 4. The CDR3 covers 11 residues. Germline loops: CDR1 DFQATT, CDR2 SNEGSKA (reference sequence). The CDR3 reads CSAPTGGKAFF. The CDR3 nucleotides are TGCAGTGCTCCGACAGGGGGTAAAGCTTTCTTT.

This chain uses TRBV9 with TRBJ2-5, with TRBD2 matching 14 bases. J was trimmed by 7 bases and V by 4 bases; bases with no gene match: 9. Looked up from germline, CDR1 is SGDLS and CDR2 is YYNGEE. This CDR3 has 16 residues. The CDR3 DNA sequence: TGTGCCAGCAGCTTCGGGACTAGCGGGAGATCGGGGACCCAGTACTTC. Translation gives CASSFGTSGRSGTQYF.